A single sample gave rise to the 8 T cell receptor beta chains below, sequenced in a study of blood T cell repertoires in COVID-19. Here immunoSEQ multiplex PCR was the method, and the copy in TCRdb shows in-frame clones only, minus some. This sample carries around 250,000 clones, roughly 83% of them seen once, and the ten largest clones take roughly an eighth. Sequencing used peripheral blood. Source of these receptors: a man aged 80 or over with acute or convalescent COVID-19.

This sequence joins TRBV19 and TRBJ2-4; perhaps TRBD2 as D (5 bases). Germline V lookup: CDR1 LNHDA, CDR2 SQIVND (reference sequence). V lost 1 base and J lost 0, with 13 bases in between. CDR3 length: 17 amino acids. CDR3 nucleotide sequence: TGTGCCAGTAGTATAGTAATGTCGGGGTTAGCCAAAAACATTCAGTACTTC. Its translation is CASSIVMSGLAKNIQYF. Based on the CDR3 plus reference TRBV19 and TRBJ2-4, the full variable domain is DGGITQSPKYLFRKEGQNVTLSCEQNLNHDAMYWYRQDPGQGLRLIYYSQIVNDFQKGDIAEGYSVSREKKESFPLTVTSAQKNPTAFYLCASSIVMSGLAKNIQYFGAGTRLSVL.

The J gene is TRBJ1-2, the V gene TRBV5-1; possibly TRBD1 for D (6 bases). The CDR3 spans 15 residues. Trimming pared 0 bases from V and 7 bases from J, leaving 16 bases between. Germline CDR1 is SGHRS and CDR2 is YFSETQ. The CDR3, as DNA: TGCGCCAGCAGCTTGGAGGTCGCAGGGGCTGGTGGCTACACCTTC. It yields the protein CASSLEVAGAGGYTF.

The genes are TRBV6-1 and TRBJ2-7, with 9 positions matching TRBD2. CDR1 is MNHNS and CDR2 is SASEGT in the germline V gene. Trimming removed 4 bases from V and 2 bases from J; junction bases left unmatched: 9. The CDR3 runs to 16 residues. CDR3 residues: CASSALLAGLTYEQYF. In DNA, the CDR3 is TGTGCCAGCAGTGCCTTACTAGCGGGTCTCACCTACGAGCAGTACTTC.

The chain is built from TRBV5-1 and TRBJ1-2; 9 bases are shared with TRBD1. This CDR3 comprises 15 residues. Germline V gene lookup returns CDR1 SGHRS and CDR2 YFSETQ. J was trimmed by 8 bases and V by 4 bases; bases with no gene match: 12. CDR3 in DNA: TGCGCCAGCAGCCCTAACTGGGGACAGGGCAACGGCTACACCTTC. Translating it yields CASSPNWGQGNGYTF.

The chain carries TRBV28 and TRBJ2-1, with 10 bases aligning to TRBD2. Unmatched junction bases numbered 5, after V lost 6 bases and J lost 0 bases. CDR1 is MDHEN, CDR2 SYDVKM, per germline. The CDR3 is 16 residues long. The CDR3 loop reads CASSSGGVSSYNEQFF. CDR3 coding DNA: TGTGCCAGCAGCAGCGGGGGGGTTAGCTCCTACAATGAGCAGTTCTTC. The whole variable domain, remainder taken from reference TRBV28 and TRBJ2-1, is DVKVTQSSRYLVKRTGEKVFLECVQDMDHENMFWYRQDPGLGLRLIYFSYDVKMKEKGDIPEGYSVSREKKERFSLILESASTNQTSMYLCASSSGGVSSYNEQFFGPGTRLTVL.

This CDR3 is CASTFGPGKEKLFF. The CDR3 coding sequence is TGTGCCAGCACCTTTGGGCCAGGCAAAGAAAAACTGTTTTTT. V and J are TRBV6-5 and TRBJ1-4, with D uncertain. CDR1 and CDR2 (germline): MNHEY, SVGAGI. Trimming took off 7 bases at V and 8 bases at J, with 17 bases between the two ends. The CDR3 sequence is 14 residues long.

The chain links TRBV19 to TRBJ2-3, with D possibly TRBD2 on 5 matching bases. The CDR3 covers 13 residues. The V end was cut by 7 bases, the J end by 3 bases, with 11 bases between. Germline lookup yields CDR1 LNHDA and CDR2 SQIVND (reference sequence). CDR3 amino acids: CASTPRGTDTQYF. CDR3 in DNA: TGTGCCAGTACCCCCCGAGGGACAGATACGCAGTATTTT.

The CDR3 here is CASSLRQEVQAFF. In DNA, the CDR3 is TGTGCCAGCAGTTTAAGACAGGAAGTCCAAGCTTTCTTT. The gene calls are TRBV6-6 and TRBJ1-1; D is possibly TRBD1 (6 bases). V lost 4 bases and J lost 9, with 15 bases in between. This CDR3 contains 13 residues. The germline V gene encodes CDR1 MNHNY and CDR2 SVGAGI (reference sequence).